The 16 T cell receptor beta chains in this list originate from one sample, sequenced in a study of cytomegalovirus exposure and HLA in healthy donors. This PCR relied on a set of 60 Vbeta primers and 13 Jbeta primers. The method was immunoSEQ multiplex PCR; TCRdb's version includes in-frame clones alone and lacks a portion of them. The sample holds 77,000 or so clones, approximately 75% seen once. The sample was PBMCs. The receptors derive from a woman between 40 and 50 years old in good health and CMV-seronegative.

The V gene is TRBV6-5, the J gene TRBJ2-7; no clear D. CDR3 size: 14 residues. Trimming shortened V by 0 bases and J by 6 bases, and 12 bases separated the two germline ends. Per the germline V gene, CDR1 is MNHEY and CDR2 is SVGAGI. The CDR3 nucleotides are TGTGCCAGCAGTTACTCGACCAGCCCGGGCGAGCAGTACTTC. This sequence encodes CASSYSTSPGEQYF.

The chain links TRBV7-8 to TRBJ2-2; 8 bases agree with TRBD2. The CDR3 contains 15 residues. In germline, CDR1 is SGHVS, CDR2 FQNEAQ. After removal of 4 bases from V and 3 bases from J, the junction contained 4 bases not matched to a gene. This chain's CDR3 is CASSSRGVDTGELFF. Written as DNA, the CDR3 is TGTGCCAGCAGCTCGCGGGGGGTGGACACCGGGGAGCTGTTTTTT.

V is TRBV4-1 and J is TRBJ2-3; 9 positions agree with TRBD2. V lost 2 bases and J lost 6; bases outside the gene matches: 6. Germline assignment: CDR1 MGHRA and CDR2 YSYEKL. The CDR3 loop spans 15 amino acids. DNA for the CDR3: TGCGCCAGCAGCCAATGGGGACTAGCCTCTGATACGCAGTATTTT. Its protein product is CASSQWGLASDTQYF.

This chain uses TRBV11-3 with TRBJ2-1, with 11 bases fitting TRBD2. The length of the CDR3 is 15 residues. Germline V gene lookup returns CDR1 SGHNT and CDR2 YENEEA. The ends lost 1 base at V and 8 bases at J; junction bases unmatched: 4. The CDR3 region has the DNA TGTGCCAGCAGCTTAGCCTCTAGCGGGGGGCATGAGCAGTTCTTC. The encoded protein is CASSLASSGGHEQFF.

The V gene is TRBV19, the J gene TRBJ1-1, with TRBD1 identical over 7 bases. The length of the CDR3 is 13 residues. The germline CDR1 and CDR2 sequences are LNHDA and SQIVND (reference sequence). The junction had 5 bases not matched to a gene; V was cut back by 5 bases and J by 5 bases. CDR3 nucleotides: TGTGCCAGTAGTGTACAGGGGAGAACTGAAGCTTTCTTT. Its translation: CASSVQGRTEAFF.

The V gene is TRBV7-3, the J gene TRBJ1-2; TRBD1 aligns across 10 bases. The CDR3 has 16 residues. After removal of 5 bases from V and 5 bases from J, the junction contained 11 bases not matched to a gene. Germline-derived CDR1 and CDR2 are SGHTA and FQGTGA. CDR3 region: CASSPETGGVGYGYTF. CDR3 sequence (DNA): TGTGCCAGCAGCCCAGAGACAGGGGGCGTTGGTTATGGCTACACCTTC.

The chain is built from TRBV5-6 and TRBJ2-7, with D maybe TRBD2 (6 bases). Trimming took 3 bases from V and 9 from J, leaving 16 bases between them. CDR1 SGHDT and CDR2 YYEEEE come from the germline V gene. The CDR3 is 13 amino acids. CDR3 nucleotide sequence: TGTGCCAGCAGCTCCGGACGGACCGGGGGGCAGTACTTC. Its translation: CASSSGRTGGQYF.

The chain is built from TRBV2 and TRBJ1-6; D perhaps matches TRBD1 (5 bases). This CDR3 spans 16 amino acids. Germline V gene sequence: CDR1 SNHLY, CDR2 FYNNEI. V was shortened by 6 bases and J by 1 base, with 13 bases between the two germline ends. The CDR3 is CASSAGVGSYNSPLHF. CDR3 nucleotide sequence: TGTGCCAGCAGCGCGGGGGTCGGGTCCTATAATTCACCCCTCCACTTT. Using reference TRBV2 and TRBJ1-6 for the parts outside the CDR3, the full variable domain is EPEVTQTPSHQVTQMGQEVILRCVPISNHLYFYWYRQILGQKVEFLVSFYNNEISEKSEIFDDQFSVERPDGSNFTLKIRSTKLEDSAMYFCASSAGVGSYNSPLHFGNGTRLTVT.

The V gene is TRBV18, the J gene TRBJ1-2; D is ambiguous. The CDR3 is made up of 13 amino acids. Trimming took 3 bases from V and 8 from J, leaving 13 bases between them. CDR1 and CDR2 from the germline V gene are KGHSH and LQKENI. CDR3 in DNA: TGTGCCAGCTCACCGGCAGCCCCGGGAGGCTACACCTTC. This sequence encodes CASSPAAPGGYTF.

V is TRBV11-3 and J is TRBJ2-1; TRBD2 matches 12 bases. V was clipped by 4 bases and J by 8 bases; unmatched bases: 3. The germline CDR1 and CDR2 sequences are SGHNT and YENEEA. The CDR3 runs 14 residues. CDR3 sequence reads: CASSSGTSGHEQFF. In nucleotides, the CDR3 is TGTGCCAGCAGCTCCGGGACTAGCGGGCATGAGCAGTTCTTC.

This clone has just a few counts. The chain couples TRBV14 to TRBJ1-3; D unclear. This CDR3 spans 13 amino acids. V dropped 1 base and J dropped 4 bases, with 5 bases sitting between them. The germline gives CDR1 SGHDN, CDR2 FVKESK. CDR3 sequence reads: CASSQVAGNTIYF. In DNA, the CDR3 is TGTGCCAGCAGCCAAGTTGCGGGAAACACCATATATTTT.

This clone has just one count. An end of the junction does not agree with germline; a read error may underlie this. V gene TRBV28 combines with J gene TRBJ2-7, with 7 bases lining up with TRBD2. This CDR3 spans 14 amino acids. Germline CDR1 MDHEN, CDR2 SYDVKM. CDR3 loop: CANSSGTGGREQYF. As DNA, the CDR3 is TGTGCCAACAGTTCCGGGACGGGGGGTAGGGAGCAGTACTTC.

V usage is TRBV7-3 and J usage is TRBJ2-7, with a tentative D call TRBD2 (6 bases). Trimming pared 2 bases from V and 6 bases from J, leaving 11 bases between. Germline V lookup: CDR1 SGHTA, CDR2 FQGTGA. The length of the CDR3 is 13 residues. The CDR3 region is CASSLGTPGEQYF. DNA of the CDR3: TGTGCCAGCAGCTTAGGGACTCCGGGCGAGCAGTACTTC.

This clone was observed a handful of times. This chain uses TRBV6-5 with TRBJ1-1, with 7 bases that match TRBD1. This CDR3 spans 15 amino acids. CDR1 MNHEY and CDR2 SVGAGI come from the germline V gene. J gave up 3 bases and V 4 bases, and 8 bases lay outside the gene matches. The CDR3 nucleotides read TGTGCCAGCAGTTCTGGACAGGTCGAGTACACTGAAGCTTTCTTT. Encoded protein: CASSSGQVEYTEAFF.

The genes are TRBV6-8 and TRBJ1-1; unclear D gene. V shed 4 bases and J shed 5 bases, with 8 bases lying between them. Germline V gene data show CDR1 as MNHGY and CDR2 as SAAAGT. This CDR3 comprises 12 residues. The CDR3, as DNA: TGTGCCAGCAGTTGCCGGGGAACTGAAGCTTTCTTT. Residues: CASSCRGTEAFF.

This clone was seen more than once but under ten times. CDR3 loop: CATSRDSTTQYF. The CDR3 coding sequence is TGTGCCACCAGCAGAGATAGCACGACCCAGTACTTC. V usage is TRBV15 and J usage is TRBJ2-5, with D unresolved. V gave up 0 bases and J gave up 7 bases, with 6 bases separating them. Germline loops: CDR1 LNHNV, CDR2 YYDKDF (reference sequence). CDR3 length: 12 amino acids.